The 26 T cell receptor beta chains reported below all come from one sample, sequenced in a study of brain T cells in children with intractable seizures. Libraries were prepared by immunoSEQ multiplex PCR; TCRdb keeps only in-frame clonotypes and omits some of them. The table lists under 4,000 clones, about 78% of them singletons, with around 50% in the top ten. Sequencing was limited to surgery cases with top T cell transcript signatures in brain tissue. The sample here was resected brain tissue, taken at surgery. Receptor source: a girl aged 2 to 9 with Rasmussen encephalitis and intractable seizures.

This clone is a singleton in its sample. Its ends do not fully match the called genes, so a read error is possible. V gene TRBV25-1 combines with J gene TRBJ2-7, with D uncertain. Germline CDR1 reads MGHDK; CDR2 reads SYGVNS. The CDR3 runs 12 residues. The CDR3 bases are TGTGCCAGCCCTTCTTTCTCCTTCGAGCAGTACTTC. It is translated as CASPSFSFEQYF.

V and J are TRBV27 and TRBJ2-1, with D perhaps being TRBD1 or TRBD2 (6 bases each). With 6 bases removed from V and 9 bases from J, the gap between germline ends came to 12 bases. In germline, CDR1 is MNHEY, CDR2 SMNVEV (reference sequence). The CDR3 is 12 residues long. CDR3 residues: CASRSQGLEQFF. CDR3 bases: TGTGCCAGCAGATCACAGGGACTTGAGCAGTTCTTC.

The rearrangement uses TRBV4-2 and TRBJ2-6; 8 bases match TRBD1. There are 17 residues in the CDR3. With 7 bases clipped from V and 0 bases from J, the junction kept 8 bases outside the gene matches. Germline values: CDR1 LGHNA, CDR2 YNFKEQ. The CDR3 sequence is CASNRQGLNSGANVLTF. The CDR3 DNA sequence: TGTGCCAGCAACCGACAGGGGCTAAACTCTGGGGCCAACGTCCTGACTTTC.

CDR3 loop: CASRDRDRASYEQYF. The CDR3 DNA follows: TGTGCCAGCAGAGACCGGGACAGGGCCTCCTACGAGCAGTACTTC. The chain links TRBV6-5 to TRBJ2-7, with 9 positions matching TRBD1. CDR1 MNHEY and CDR2 SVGAGI come from the germline V gene. CDR3 length equals 15 residues. Trimming took 6 bases from V and 0 from J; bases not matched to a gene: 6.

The CDR3 DNA is TGTGCCAGCAGCCCCTCCCAGCTAGATGGAGATGAGCAGTTCTTC. Translated: CASSPSQLDGDEQFF. The chain combines TRBV3-1 (or the pseudogene TRBV3-2) with TRBJ2-1, with D uncertain. The CDR3 extends over 15 amino acids. CDR1 and CDR2 (germline): LGHDT, YNNKEL (reference sequence). Deletions cut 4 bases from V and 8 bases from J, with 18 bases between.

V usage is TRBV6-6 and J usage is TRBJ1-5; D unresolved. Per the germline V gene, CDR1 is MNHNY and CDR2 is SVGAGI (reference sequence). V lost 3 bases, J lost 2 bases, and 11 bases lay in between. This CDR3 spans 15 amino acids. CDR3 sequence: CASSYFGLRNQPQHF. The CDR3 nucleotides are TGTGCCAGCAGTTATTTCGGACTGCGCAATCAGCCCCAGCATTTT.

This clone was observed a handful of times. In DNA, the CDR3 is TGTGCCAGCAGCTTACAGGGGCTCTACAATGAGCAGTTCTTC. The encoded protein is CASSLQGLYNEQFF. The chain is built from TRBV11-2 and TRBJ2-1; perhaps TRBD1 as D (6 bases). CDR1 is SGHAT and CDR2 is FQNNGV in the germline V gene. This CDR3 spans 14 amino acids. Trimming cost V 2 bases and J 3 bases, with 8 bases left between them.

This chain links TRBV4-1 with TRBJ2-7, with 7 bases lining up with TRBD2. Germline V gene lookup returns CDR1 MGHRA and CDR2 YSYEKL. CDR3 length: 16 residues. V lost 0 bases, J lost 2 bases, and 7 bases stayed unmatched. CDR3 sequence: CASSQDFSGATYEQYF. CDR3 DNA: TGCGCCAGCAGCCAAGATTTCAGCGGGGCCACCTACGAGCAGTACTTC.

V gene TRBV7-8 combines with J gene TRBJ1-4; D not certain. Germline lookup yields CDR1 SGHVS and CDR2 FQNEAQ. The CDR3 loop spans 16 amino acids. The V end was cut by 0 bases, the J end by 5 bases, with 13 bases between. CDR3 residues: CASSLAPGVFNEKLFF. In nucleotides, the CDR3 is TGTGCCAGCAGCTTAGCACCCGGGGTATTCAATGAAAAACTGTTTTTT.

The chain links TRBV7-9 to TRBJ2-1; 7 nucleotides agree with TRBD1. The CDR3 contains 12 residues. The J segment lost 4 bases and the V segment lost 6 bases, leaving 0 bases of the junction unmatched. Germline CDR1 is SEHNR and CDR2 is FQNEAQ (reference sequence). As DNA, the CDR3 is TGTGCCAGCAGGGACAGGTACAATGAGCAGTTCTTC. Its translation: CASRDRYNEQFF.

V usage is TRBV30 and J usage is TRBJ1-1; D not certain. The CDR3 has 15 residues. The ends were cut back, 0 bases at V and 0 bases at J, with 11 bases in the middle. The germline gives CDR1 GTSNPN, CDR2 SVGIG (reference sequence). The CDR3 nucleotides read TGTGCCTGGAGTGTACTCGGGCTGATGAACACTGAAGCTTTCTTT. Residues: CAWSVLGLMNTEAFF.

The CDR3, as DNA: TGTGCCAGCAGCTCCCTAGCGGGAGCTGCCTACGAGCAGTACTTC. As protein: CASSSLAGAAYEQYF. The chain carries TRBV7-3 and TRBJ2-7; the match to TRBD2 covers 10 bases. The trim removed 4 bases at V and 2 bases at J, leaving 5 bases unmatched. Germline V gene lookup returns CDR1 SGHTA and CDR2 FQGTGA. This CDR3 is 15 amino acids long.

The table lists this clone with a count of one. The chain employs TRBV29-1 and TRBJ2-3; TRBD1 matches 9 bases. The germline V gene has CDR1 SQVTM and CDR2 ANQGSEA. Unmatched junction bases numbered 2, after V lost 2 bases and J lost 5 bases. The CDR3 length is 13 residues. CDR3 in DNA: TGCAGCGTTGAATGGACAGGGGAAGATACGCAGTATTTT. Encoded protein: CSVEWTGEDTQYF.

The chain has TRBV7-9 and TRBJ2-5; TRBD1 is a possible D gene (5 bases). Trimming shortened V by 4 bases and J by 1 base, and 7 bases separated the two germline ends. The CDR3 spans 13 residues. Germline CDR1 and CDR2: SEHNR and FQNEAQ (reference sequence). CDR3 nucleotides: TGTGCCAGCAGCTCAGGGTTCCAAGAGACCCAGTACTTC. This codes for CASSSGFQETQYF.

The rearrangement links TRBV13 to TRBJ1-1, with D perhaps matching TRBD1 (5 bases). Germline CDR1 is PRHDT and CDR2 is FYEKMQ (reference sequence). CDR3 size: 14 residues. The V gene lost 3 bases and the J gene lost 1 base, with 9 bases spanning the gap. The CDR3 spells CASSFGRENTEAFF. The CDR3 DNA follows: TGTGCCAGCAGCTTTGGCAGGGAGAACACTGAAGCTTTCTTT.

This clone was detected only a few times. The chain joins TRBV19 to TRBJ1-2; D not certain. V was trimmed by 5 bases and J by 4 bases, leaving 14 bases between them. The germline V gene has CDR1 LNHDA and CDR2 SQIVND (reference sequence). The CDR3 runs 14 residues. CDR3 region: CASSVYGTFYGYTF. The CDR3 nucleotides are TGTGCCAGTAGTGTTTACGGAACCTTCTATGGCTACACCTTC.

In this sample, this clone turned up a few times. This sequence joins TRBV15 and TRBJ1-6; 10 bases are a match to TRBD1. CDR1 is LNHNV, CDR2 YYDKDF, per germline (reference sequence). Losses at the gene ends were 1 base for V and 7 bases for J; bases not matched to a gene: 1. The CDR3 runs to 15 residues. CDR3 in amino acids: CATSRGDRGNSPLHF. CDR3 bases: TGTGCCACCAGCAGAGGGGACAGGGGAAATTCACCCCTCCACTTT.

The chain uses TRBV14 and TRBJ2-1; 9 positions match TRBD2. The V gene's germline CDR1 is SGHDN and CDR2 FVKESK. V was pared by 0 bases and J by 0 bases, with 3 bases of the junction left unmatched. The CDR3 consists of 17 residues. This CDR3 is CASSQESLAGSYNEQFF. DNA for the CDR3: TGTGCCAGCAGCCAAGAGTCACTAGCGGGCTCCTACAATGAGCAGTTCTTC.

The sample holds one count of this clone. The chain combines TRBV12-3 or TRBV12-4 with TRBJ1-3; D unclear. CDR3 length: 13 amino acids. V dropped 6 bases and J dropped 0 bases, with 6 bases sitting between them. The CDR3 reads CASSVHSGNTIYF. The CDR3 DNA reads TGTGCCAGCAGCGTCCACTCTGGAAACACCATATATTTT.

The V and J genes are TRBV19 and TRBJ2-3; 12 positions agree with TRBD2. The trim removed 4 bases at V and 4 bases at J, leaving 3 bases unmatched. This CDR3 has 15 residues. Germline loops: CDR1 LNHDA, CDR2 SQIVND (reference sequence). CDR3 sequence: CASSKRLAGADTQYF. The CDR3 DNA follows: TGTGCCAGTAGTAAACGACTAGCGGGAGCAGATACGCAGTATTTT.

This clone was recorded only once. V and J are TRBV29-1 and TRBJ2-7; D unresolved. Trimming took off 7 bases at V and 2 bases at J, with 21 bases between the two ends. The CDR3 covers 15 residues. The germline V gene has CDR1 SQVTM and CDR2 ANQGSEA. The CDR3 region is CSAPPGAVLTYEQYF. The DNA for the CDR3 is TGCAGCGCCCCCCCCGGTGCAGTACTAACCTACGAGCAGTACTTC.

The gene calls are TRBV9 and TRBJ2-3, with D hard to call. Trimming removed 0 bases from V and 2 bases from J, with 7 bases in between. Germline CDR1 is SGDLS and CDR2 is YYNGEE. This CDR3 spans 14 amino acids. The CDR3 nucleotides are TGTGCCAGCAGCGTAGAGCTACTCACAGATACGCAGTATTTT. Translating it yields CASSVELLTDTQYF.

The V gene is TRBV7-3, the J gene TRBJ2-1; TRBD1 aligns across 10 bases. J lost 4 bases, V lost 6 bases, and 6 bases had no gene match. There are 15 residues in the CDR3. The germline gives CDR1 SGHTA, CDR2 FQGTGA. The CDR3 region is CASSRAGQGYNEQFF. The CDR3 DNA reads as TGTGCCAGCAGTCGAGCGGGACAGGGGTACAATGAGCAGTTCTTC. Using reference TRBV7-3 and TRBJ2-1 for the parts outside the CDR3, the full variable domain is GAGVSQTPSNKVTEKGKYVELRCDPISGHTALYWYRQSLGQGPEFLIYFQGTGAADDSGLPNDRFFAVRPEGSVSTLKIQRTERGDSAVYLCASSRAGQGYNEQFFGPGTRLTVL.

DNA for the CDR3: TGTGCCAGCAGTTACTCGTCCGGACAGGGGGCGGAAAAGGAAAAACTGTTTTTT. Its protein product is CASSYSSGQGAEKEKLFF. The V call is TRBV6-2 or TRBV6-3, the J call TRBJ1-4; TRBD1 matches at 11 bases. V trimming: 0 bases; J trimming: 8 bases; junction bases outside the gene matches: 11. This CDR3 is 18 amino acids long. CDR1 and CDR2 from the germline V gene are MNHEY and SVGEGT.

This clone was observed once. The rearrangement links TRBV28 to TRBJ2-1; 11 bases are a match to TRBD1. Germline CDR1 and CDR2: MDHEN and SYDVKM. This CDR3 comprises 13 residues. V dropped 6 bases and J dropped 15; count of bases not matched to a gene: 10. The CDR3 spells CASSRTGGSTRFF. DNA for the CDR3: TGTGCCAGCAGCCGGACAGGGGGCAGCACTCGGTTCTTC.

The rearrangement joins TRBV21-1 to TRBJ2-1. TRBV21-1 is a listed pseudogene. CDR3 size: 13 residues. CDR3 loop: CASSKVPPNEQFF. DNA for the CDR3: TGTGCCAGCAGCAAAGTCCCCCCCAATGAGCAGTTCTTC.